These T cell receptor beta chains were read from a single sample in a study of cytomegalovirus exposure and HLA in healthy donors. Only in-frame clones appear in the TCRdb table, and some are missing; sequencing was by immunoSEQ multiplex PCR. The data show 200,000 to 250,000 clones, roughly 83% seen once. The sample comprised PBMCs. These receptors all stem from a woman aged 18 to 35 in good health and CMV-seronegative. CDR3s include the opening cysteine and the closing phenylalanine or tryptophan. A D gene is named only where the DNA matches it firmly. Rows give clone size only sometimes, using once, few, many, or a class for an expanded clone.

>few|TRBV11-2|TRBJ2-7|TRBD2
TGTGCCAGCAGCCCAAACCGGAGGACTAGCGGGAGTTCCTACGAGCAGTACTTC
CASSPNRRTSGSSYEQYF
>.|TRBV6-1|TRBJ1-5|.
TGTGCCAGCAGTGAAGGAGTGCGGGGGGGGAATAGCAATCAGCCCCAGCATTTT
CASSEGVRGGNSNQPQHF
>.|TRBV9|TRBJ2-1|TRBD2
TGTGCCAGCAGCGTAGTAGCGGGGTATTCCTACAATGAGCAGTTCTTC
CASSVVAGYSYNEQFF
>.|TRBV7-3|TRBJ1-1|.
TGTGCCAGCAGCTTAACACAGGGTAACACTGAAGCTTTCTTT
CASSLTQGNTEAFF
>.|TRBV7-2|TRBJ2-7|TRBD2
TGTGCCAGCAGCAAAACCTCCGGGACTAGCGCCTACGAGCAGTACTTC
CASSKTSGTSAYEQYF
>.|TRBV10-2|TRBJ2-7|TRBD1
TGCGCCAGCAGTGAGTCAGGACAGGGGGTGCCCTCCTACGAGCAGTACTTC
CASSESGQGVPSYEQYF
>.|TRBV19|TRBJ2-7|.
TGTGCCAGTAGCGAAGCTATGGCGGGGTTGTACGAGCAGTACTTC
CASSEAMAGLYEQYF
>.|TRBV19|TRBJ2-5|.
TGTGCCAGTAGTACGACCCCCCCCTGGGGGACCCAGTACTTC
CASSTTPPWGTQYF
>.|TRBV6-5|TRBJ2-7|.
TGTGCCAGCAGTTACATCAGGGCCAGCCTCGGCGAGCAGTACTTC
CASSYIRASLGEQYF
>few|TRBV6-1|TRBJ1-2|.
TGTGCCAGCAGTTTCGGGCCAGCCTATGGCTACACCTTC
CASSFGPAYGYTF
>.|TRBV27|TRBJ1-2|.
TGTGCCAGCAGCCCGGCGGGTTGGTCTAACTATGGCTACACCTTC
CASSPAGWSNYGYTF
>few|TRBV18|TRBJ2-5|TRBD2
TGTGCCAGTTCCGCGGGGGGGCCGTGGCAAGAGACCCAGTACTTC
CASSAGGPWQETQYF
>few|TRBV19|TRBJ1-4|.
TGTGCCAGTAGTACAGAGATCGCAACTAATGAAAAACTGTTTTTT
CASSTEIATNEKLFF
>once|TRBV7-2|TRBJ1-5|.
TGTGCCAGCGGTCTGGCGGGTCAGCCCCAGCATTTT
CASGLAGQPQHF
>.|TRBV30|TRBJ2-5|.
TGTGCCTGGAGCCAACTAGTTCAGGAGACCCAGTACTTC
CAWSQLVQETQYF
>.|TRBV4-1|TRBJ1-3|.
TGCGCCAGCACCCGGGAGGTCTCTGGAAACACCATATATTTT
CASTREVSGNTIYF
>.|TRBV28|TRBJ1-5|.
TGTGCCAGCACCCCCTGGAGGGGAAATCAGCCCCAGCATTTT
CASTPWRGNQPQHF
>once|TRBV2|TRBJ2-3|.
TGTGCCAGCAGACCCGGGACGGGACTTAGCACAGATACGCAGTATTTT
CASRPGTGLSTDTQYF
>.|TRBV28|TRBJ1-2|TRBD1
TGTGCCAGCATCCCTGGGGACAGGGGTATAGATGGCTACACCTTC
CASIPGDRGIDGYTF
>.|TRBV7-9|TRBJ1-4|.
TGTGCCAGCAGCTTTGAGGGGATTGAAGAAAAACTGTTTTTT
CASSFEGIEEKLFF
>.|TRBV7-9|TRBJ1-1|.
TGTGCCAGCAGTCCATCCGCGGGCGCTGAAGCTTTCTTT
CASSPSAGAEAFF
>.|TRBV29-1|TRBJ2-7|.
TGCAGCGTTGAAGAGGGCTCCTACGAGCAGTACTTC
CSVEEGSYEQYF
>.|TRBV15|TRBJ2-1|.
TGTGCCACCAGCAGAGCCTGGGAAGGTGAGCAGTTCTTC
CATSRAWEGEQFF
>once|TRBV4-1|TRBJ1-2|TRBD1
TGCGCCAGCAGCCAAGTTAGGAGACAGGGGAGAAACTATGGCTACACCTTC
CASSQVRRQGRNYGYTF
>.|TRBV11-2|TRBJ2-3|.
TGTGCCAGCAGCTTGGGGGCGGCAGTGACAGATACGCAGTATTTT
CASSLGAAVTDTQYF
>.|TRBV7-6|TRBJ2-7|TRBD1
TGTGCCAGCGGCACAGGGGCCTACTACGAGCAGTACTTC
CASGTGAYYEQYF
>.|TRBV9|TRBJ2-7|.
TGTGCCAGCAGCCCGTGGACAGAAGCCTACGAGCAGTACTTC
CASSPWTEAYEQYF
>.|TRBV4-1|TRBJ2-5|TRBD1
TGCGCCAGCAGCCAAGAGGAGCCAGGGGGTACGAAGACCCAGTACTTC
CASSQEEPGGTKTQYF
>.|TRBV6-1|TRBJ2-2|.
TGTGCCAGCACTCCCGGACCAGGAGGCACCGGGGAGCTGTTTTTT
CASTPGPGGTGELFF
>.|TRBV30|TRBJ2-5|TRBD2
TGTGCCTGGAGTCGAGGGACTAACCAAGAGACCCAGTACTTC
CAWSRGTNQETQYF
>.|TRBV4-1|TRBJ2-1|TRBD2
TGCGCCAGCAGCCCGACTAGCGGGGGTTACAATGAGCAGTTCTTC
CASSPTSGGYNEQFF
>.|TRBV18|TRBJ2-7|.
TGTGCCAGCTCGCCCCAAAAAGGGTACTACGAGCAGTACTTC
CASSPQKGYYEQYF
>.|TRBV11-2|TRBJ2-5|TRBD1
TGTGCCAGCAGCTTGTTCCCCCTCAACGACAGGGACGACCAAGAGACCCAGTACTTC
CASSLFPLNDRDDQETQYF
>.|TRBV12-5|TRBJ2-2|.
TGTGCTAGTGGTTTTCGGGTAGCGGTGAACACCGGGGAGCTGTTTTTT
CASGFRVAVNTGELFF
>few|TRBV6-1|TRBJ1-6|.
TGTGCCAGCAGGAATCAGCCAGCAAATAATTCACCCCTCCACTTT
CASRNQPANNSPLHF
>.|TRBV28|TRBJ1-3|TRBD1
TGTGCCAGCAGTGACAGGGGGTTTCGGACCTCTGGAAACACCATATATTTT
CASSDRGFRTSGNTIYF
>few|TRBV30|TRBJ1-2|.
TGTGCCTGGAGTGCATCGACAGCGGTGGGCTATGGCTACACCTTC
CAWSASTAVGYGYTF
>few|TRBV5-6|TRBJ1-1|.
TGTGCCAGCAGCTTGGCCGTTGACTTTGAAGCTTTCTTT
CASSLAVDFEAFF
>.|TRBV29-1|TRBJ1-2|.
TGCAGCGTTCATGGGGAGGATGGCTACACCTTC
CSVHGEDGYTF
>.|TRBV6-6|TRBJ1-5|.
TGTGCCAGCAAGGAGGGGGTATATCAGCCCCAGCATTTT
CASKEGVYQPQHF
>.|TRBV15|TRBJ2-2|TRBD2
TGTGCCACCAGCAACTTAGTAGCGGGCGGCGGGGAGCTGTTTTTT
CATSNLVAGGGELFF
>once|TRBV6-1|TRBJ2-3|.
TGTGCCAGCCTGACCGTATGGGCCGGCACAGATACGCAGTATTTT
CASLTVWAGTDTQYF
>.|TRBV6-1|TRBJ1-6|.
TGTGCCAGCAGTGGGACAGTCTCCTATAATTCACCCCTCCACTTT
CASSGTVSYNSPLHF
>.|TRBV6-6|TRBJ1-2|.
TGTGCCAGCTTCAAGGCAGGAGGTGGCTACACCTTC
CASFKAGGGYTF
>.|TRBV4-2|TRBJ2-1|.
TGTGCCAGCAGCCAAGGAATATGGGGGTACAATGAGCAGTTCTTC
CASSQGIWGYNEQFF
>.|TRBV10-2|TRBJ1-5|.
TGCGCCAGCTCGAGAGGGAGGGGCCGTCAGCCCCAGCATTTT
CASSRGRGRQPQHF
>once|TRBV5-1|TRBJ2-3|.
TGCGCCAGCAGCGACAGTCCTAGCACAGATACGCAGTATTTT
CASSDSPSTDTQYF
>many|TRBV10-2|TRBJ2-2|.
TGCGCCAGCAGTGACAAGAGGTCCGGGGAGCTGTTTTTT
CASSDKRSGELFF
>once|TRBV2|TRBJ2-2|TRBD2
TGTGCCAGCAGTCCCCTTAGCGGGGGGGCTTCGGGGGAGCTGTTTTTT
CASSPLSGGASGELFF
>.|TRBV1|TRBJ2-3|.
TGCACCAGCAGCCAAGTCCCACCTCTTCTAGCGGGGGGGCCGTGGGCAGATACGCAGTATTTT
CTSSQVPPLLAGGPWADTQYF
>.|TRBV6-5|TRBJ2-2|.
TGTGCCAGCAGTTATAATGATCGCTTTATCGGGGAGCTGTTTTTT
CASSYNDRFIGELFF
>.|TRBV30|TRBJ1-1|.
TGTGCCTGGAGGGTAGCTATGAACACTGAAGCTTTCTTT
CAWRVAMNTEAFF
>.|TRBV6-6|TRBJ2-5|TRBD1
TGTGCCAGCGGTCGGGACAGGGGGATTCAAGAGACCCAGTACTTC
CASGRDRGIQETQYF
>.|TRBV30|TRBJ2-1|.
TGTGCCTGGAGTGTAGGATACAATGAGCAGTTCTTC
CAWSVGYNEQFF
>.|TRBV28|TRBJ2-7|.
TGTGCCAGCAGCCCTGCGTCAACTTACGAGCAGTACTTC
CASSPASTYEQYF
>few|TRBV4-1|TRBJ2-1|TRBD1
TGCGCCAGCAGCCAAACCGGACAGGGGCCGTACAATGAGCAGTTCTTC
CASSQTGQGPYNEQFF
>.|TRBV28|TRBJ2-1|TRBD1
TGTGCCAGCAGTCGGGGGACAGGATTCTACAATGAGCAGTTCTTC
CASSRGTGFYNEQFF
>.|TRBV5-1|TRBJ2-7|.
TGCGCCAGCAGCTTGGCCGGGGACGAGCAGTACTTC
CASSLAGDEQYF
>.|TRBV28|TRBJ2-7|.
TGTGCCAGTTCCGGGGGGCCTCTCTACGAGCAGTACTTC
CASSGGPLYEQYF
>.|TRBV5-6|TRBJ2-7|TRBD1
TGTGCCAGCAGTGAACAGGGGGCGCATTACGAGCAGTACTTC
CASSEQGAHYEQYF